The source of this T cell receptor (beta chain) is a study of blood T cell repertoires in COVID-19. About the research overall: Acute and convalescent COVID-19 specimens originated in the United States, Italy and Spain. Nucleic acid was either cDNA or gDNA, and it came from T cells, B-cell-depleted T cells, or PBMCs.

This CDR3 region has 15 residues. The trim removed 2 bases at V and 7 bases at J, leaving 7 bases unmatched. Per germline, CDR1 SGHTS and CDR2 YDEGEE. In the source study's methods: Nucleated cell counts were estimated from reference gene primer amplification. Clones were sequenced by immunoSEQ multiplex PCR, and TCRdb holds only the in-frame ones, with some missing. V and J calls and clone size come straight from that table; D and trimming were deduced from the DNA. The data contain some 120,000 clones, roughly nine tenths of them singletons. The rearrangement links TRBV5-8 to TRBJ2-1; 9 bases line up with TRBD2. This clonotype was sampled from a man in his 70s with active or convalescent COVID-19. Specimen: peripheral blood. CDR3 nucleotides: TGTGCCAGCAGCTTCCTTAGCGGGAGCCATAATGAGCAGTTCTTC. Protein product: CASSFLSGSHNEQFF.